This TCR beta chain was obtained from a study of tumor-infiltrating lymphocytes in primary liver carcinoma. In the study overall: Patients comprised men and women whose ages fell between 30 and 69 years. Samples had roughly 3.65 to 7.5 million productive TCRbeta reads, comparable between tissue types. Study results and caveats: Blood fell significantly below tumors in its top-250-clone fraction (p = 0.039).

Researchers drew blood RNA from unsorted whole blood and extracted germline DNA as well. Donors were untreated and chronically infected with HBV. A constant-region primer served to make TCR beta cDNA from roughly 500 ng total RNA. ARM-PCR, slightly modified, supplied the TCR beta libraries through three nested multiplex PCR rounds. TRBV1-TRBV30 forward and Cbeta reverse primers drove the first two approximately 10-cycle rounds. TCRdb fed the multiplex PCR reads into MiXCR, producing one record per CDR3 protein. This sample has hundreds of thousands of distinct CDR3 sequences; roughly two thirds occur once, and the top ten carry about 8.4%. The CDR3 consists of 14 residues. About this clonotype: Its matching antigen is unknown. This may come from a read error, since a much larger clone is one base off.

The sequence derives from a man aged 40-49 years with primary liver carcinoma and hepatitis B virus infection. Sequencing input: peripheral blood. The rearrangement links TRBV12-3 or TRBV12-4 to TRBJ1-3; D is unclear. The DNA for the CDR3 is TGTGCCAGCAGTCCTCCCCGGGCCGGAAACACCCTATATTTT. Residues: CASSPPRAGNTLYF.